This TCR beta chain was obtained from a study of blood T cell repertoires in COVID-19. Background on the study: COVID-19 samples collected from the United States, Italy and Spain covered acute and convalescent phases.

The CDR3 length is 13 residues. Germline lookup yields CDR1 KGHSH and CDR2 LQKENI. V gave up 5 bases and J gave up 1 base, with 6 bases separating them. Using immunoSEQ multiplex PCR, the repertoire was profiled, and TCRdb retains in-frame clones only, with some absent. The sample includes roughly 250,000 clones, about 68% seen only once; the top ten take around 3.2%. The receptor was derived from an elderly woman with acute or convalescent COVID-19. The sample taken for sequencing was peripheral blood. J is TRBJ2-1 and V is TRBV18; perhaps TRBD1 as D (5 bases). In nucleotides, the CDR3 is TGTGCCAGCTCATCAGGGTCCTACAATGAGCAGTTCTTC. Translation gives CASSSGSYNEQFF.